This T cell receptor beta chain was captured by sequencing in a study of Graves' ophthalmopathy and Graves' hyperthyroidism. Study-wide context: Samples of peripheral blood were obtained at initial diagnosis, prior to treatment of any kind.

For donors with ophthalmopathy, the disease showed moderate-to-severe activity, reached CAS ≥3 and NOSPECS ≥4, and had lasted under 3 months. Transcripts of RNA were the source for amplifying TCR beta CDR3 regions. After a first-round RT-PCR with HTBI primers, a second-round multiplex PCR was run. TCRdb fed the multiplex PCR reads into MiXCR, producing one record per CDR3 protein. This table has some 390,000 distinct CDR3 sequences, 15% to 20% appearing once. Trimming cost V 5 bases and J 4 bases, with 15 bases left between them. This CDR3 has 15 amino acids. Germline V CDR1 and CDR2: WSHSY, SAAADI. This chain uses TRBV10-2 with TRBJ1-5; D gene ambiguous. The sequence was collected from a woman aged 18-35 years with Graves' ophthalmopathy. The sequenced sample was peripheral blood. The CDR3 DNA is TGCGCCAGCAGTTCGTCCACAGCTCGTAATCAGCCCCAGCATTTT. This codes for CASSSSTARNQPQHF.